Listed here are 25 T cell receptor beta chains from one sample, sequenced in a study of shared clonotypes between healthy human individuals. Sequencing used immunoSEQ multiplex PCR; TCRdb keeps in-frame clones, though not all of them. Of about 2.4 million clones detected, 90% to 95% appear once; the ten largest clones hold 0.13% to 0.15%. Sequenced material: naive CD4+ T cells sorted from blood. The subset: CD45RA+ positively selected. These receptors were taken from a man aged 18-30 years in good health.

This chain uses TRBV28 with TRBJ2-7; possibly TRBD1 for D (6 bases). Trimming left V 5 bases short and J 12 bases short, with 17 bases between. The CDR3 has 12 residues. CDR1 is MDHEN, CDR2 SYDVKM, per germline. Written as DNA, the CDR3 is TGTGCCAGCAGTCTAGCTAGACAGACAGGGTACTTC. Its translation: CASSLARQTGYF.

The chain carries TRBV29-1 and TRBJ1-1, with D maybe TRBD1 (6 bases). The CDR3 covers 13 residues. The V end lost 4 bases, the J end lost 4 bases, and 13 bases lay between the germline ends. Germline V gives CDR1 SQVTM, CDR2 ANQGSEA. The CDR3 sequence: CSVGGPGGTEAFF. Here the CDR3 DNA reads TGCAGCGTTGGGGGGCCCGGAGGCACTGAAGCTTTCTTT.

About this clone itself: This sample includes further DNA sequences coding for the same CDR3. This chain links TRBV5-4 with TRBJ1-2, with D uncertain. Trimming shortened V by 7 bases and J by 7 bases, and 23 bases separated the two germline ends. CDR1 SGHNT and CDR2 YYREEE come from the germline V gene (reference sequence). This CDR3 is 15 amino acids long. The CDR3 spells CASATGIVEFGGYTF. The CDR3, as DNA: TGTGCCAGCGCGACCGGGATCGTGGAGTTCGGTGGCTACACCTTC.

The rearrangement uses TRBV5-4 and TRBJ2-7, with 8 bases identical to TRBD2. This CDR3 spans 15 amino acids. Looked up from germline, CDR1 is SGHNT and CDR2 is YYREEE (reference sequence). Trimming at V came to 4 bases and at J to 0 bases, leaving 6 bases not matched to a gene. As DNA, the CDR3 is TGTGCCAGCAGCCCACTAGCGGCAGGCTCCTACGAGCAGTACTTC. Translated, it gives CASSPLAAGSYEQYF.

The rearrangement uses TRBV18 and TRBJ2-7, with 9 bases lining up with TRBD2. Trimming took 3 bases from V and 6 from J; bases not matched to a gene: 6. The CDR3 is 14 amino acids. Germline loops: CDR1 KGHSH, CDR2 LQKENI. The CDR3, as DNA: TGTGCCAGCTCACCGCTAGCGGGGACTGGCGAGCAGTACTTC. This encodes CASSPLAGTGEQYF.

This chain connects TRBV19 to TRBJ1-5; TRBD1 matches at 9 bases. The germline V gene has CDR1 LNHDA and CDR2 SQIVND (reference sequence). CDR3 length equals 14 residues. J lost 7 bases, V lost 6 bases, and 7 bases had no gene match. The CDR3 loop is CASRETGGWQPQHF. For the CDR3, the DNA is TGTGCCAGTAGAGAAACAGGGGGCTGGCAGCCCCAGCATTTT.

This chain joins TRBV7-2 and TRBJ2-5; the match to TRBD2 covers 10 bases. The CDR3 consists of 15 residues. V was pared by 3 bases and J by 7 bases, with 8 bases of the junction left unmatched. Germline loops: CDR1 SGHTA, CDR2 FQGNSA. CDR3 residues: CASSFGAGGSGTQYF. CDR3 sequence (DNA): TGTGCCAGCAGCTTCGGAGCGGGGGGGTCAGGGACCCAGTACTTC.

The chain recombines TRBV5-1 with TRBJ2-3; tentatively, D is TRBD1 or TRBD2 (5 bases each). Looked up from germline, CDR1 is SGHRS and CDR2 is YFSETQ. CDR3 length: 15 residues. The germline V and J ends were trimmed by 4 bases and 0 bases, with 12 bases remaining between them. This chain's CDR3 is CASSPGTVSTDTQYF. DNA for the CDR3: TGCGCCAGCAGCCCCGGGACGGTAAGCACAGATACGCAGTATTTT.

The CDR3 region has the DNA TGTGCCAGCAGGGGTGATCGCCGCACTGAAGCTTTCTTT. This gives the protein CASRGDRRTEAFF. The chain employs TRBV2 and TRBJ1-1; D is uncertain. The germline V gene encodes CDR1 SNHLY and CDR2 FYNNEI. V lost 6 bases and J 4 bases, leaving 12 bases between the germline ends. This CDR3 contains 13 residues.

The gene calls are TRBV5-1 and TRBJ1-6; maybe TRBD1 (6 bases). The germline V and J ends were trimmed by 6 bases and 5 bases, with 15 bases remaining between them. This CDR3 is built from 15 residues. Germline CDR1 SGHRS, CDR2 YFSETQ. The CDR3 region has the DNA TGCGCCAGCACCGGGGGGGCAACTCATAATTCACCCCTCCACTTT. Translation: CASTGGATHNSPLHF.

V is TRBV19 and J is TRBJ1-2; the D is unclear. The CDR3 sequence is 14 residues long. V lost 10 bases to trimming and J lost 8 bases, with 23 bases between them. Germline CDR1 LNHDA, CDR2 SQIVND (reference sequence). The CDR3 here is CATLHTSERRGYTF. The CDR3, as DNA: TGTGCCACCCTCCATACAAGCGAGCGGAGGGGCTACACCTTC.

The rearrangement links TRBV5-8 to TRBJ2-7, with TRBD2 identical over 10 bases. V dropped 6 bases and J dropped 2; count of bases not matched to a gene: 11. CDR1 SGHTS and CDR2 YDEGEE come from the germline V gene. The CDR3 is 16 amino acids. CDR3 residues: CASTRPRGLATYEQYF. CDR3 bases: TGTGCCAGCACCCGCCCCCGGGGACTAGCGACCTACGAGCAGTACTTC.

The chain links TRBV10-2 to TRBJ2-2; D is unresolved. Germline lookup yields CDR1 WSHSY and CDR2 SAAADI. The CDR3 extends over 14 amino acids. Trimming cost V 2 bases and J 3 bases, with 7 bases left between them. As DNA, the CDR3 is TGCGCCAGCAGTGAGAACGGAGACACCGGGGAGCTGTTTTTT. Its protein is CASSENGDTGELFF.

The rearrangement links TRBV19 to TRBJ2-3; 8 bases line up with TRBD2. V lost 4 bases, J lost 4 bases, and 4 bases stayed unmatched. The CDR3 is 14 amino acids. Germline CDR1 and CDR2: LNHDA and SQIVND (reference sequence). CDR3 loop: CASSTTSGSDTQYF. CDR3 nucleotide sequence: TGTGCCAGTAGTACAACTAGCGGTTCAGATACGCAGTATTTT.

The chain links TRBV10-3 to TRBJ2-7; 7 nucleotides agree with TRBD1. Trimming cost V 11 bases and J 3 bases; bases outside gene matches: 10. CDR3 size: 13 residues. From germline, CDR1 is ENHRY and CDR2 SYGVKD. The CDR3 reads CAVQTGLIYEQYF. Here the CDR3 DNA reads TGTGCCGTTCAGACAGGGTTGATCTACGAGCAGTACTTC.

This chain links TRBV9 with TRBJ2-3; D not resolved. Germline V gene sequence: CDR1 SGDLS, CDR2 YYNGEE. V dropped 0 bases and J dropped 6 bases, with 8 bases sitting between them. CDR3 length equals 13 residues. The CDR3 DNA follows: TGTGCCAGCAGCGTAGATGTTTTGGATACGCAGTATTTT. This translates into CASSVDVLDTQYF.

This chain joins TRBV5-4 and TRBJ2-3; 9 nucleotides align to TRBD2. Losses at the gene ends were 4 bases for V and 5 bases for J; bases not matched to a gene: 2. This CDR3 comprises 13 residues. Germline V lookup: CDR1 SGHNT, CDR2 YYREEE (reference sequence). The CDR3 DNA reads TGTGCCAGCAGCATACTAGCGGGAGATACGCAGTATTTT. Protein sequence: CASSILAGDTQYF.

This clone was picked up one time. The CDR3 sequence is CASRQGPQETQYF. The CDR3 DNA reads as TGCGCCAGCAGACAGGGCCCCCAAGAGACCCAGTACTTC. The chain is built from TRBV10-2 and TRBJ2-5; a weak D match, TRBD1 (6 bases). The V end was cut by 6 bases, the J end by 1 base, with 9 bases between. Germline-derived CDR1 and CDR2 are WSHSY and SAAADI. This CDR3 is built from 13 residues.

Comment on this clone: Other DNA sequences in the same sample also yield this CDR3. The chain recombines TRBV30 with TRBJ2-7; maybe TRBD1 (6 bases). Trimming cost V 2 bases and J 4 bases, with 9 bases left between them. Germline V CDR1 and CDR2: GTSNPN, SVGIG (reference sequence). The CDR3 length is 12 residues. The DNA for the CDR3 is TGTGCCTGGAGTACAGGGTCGTACGAGCAGTACTTC. It specifies CAWSTGSYEQYF. Filled out from reference TRBV30 and TRBJ2-7, the complete variable domain reads SQTIHQWPATLVQPVGSPLSLECTVEGTSNPNLYWYRQAAGRGLQLLFYSVGIGQISSEVPQNLSASRPQDRQFILSSKKLLLSDSGFYLCAWSTGSYEQYFGPGTRLTVT.

This chain connects TRBV18 to TRBJ1-2; 9 bases map to TRBD1. V dropped 2 bases and J dropped 1; count of bases not matched to a gene: 5. CDR3 length equals 16 residues. Germline CDR1 KGHSH, CDR2 LQKENI. This CDR3 is CASSPGQGTLNYGYTF. The CDR3 DNA reads as TGTGCCAGCTCACCAGGACAGGGGACTCTTAACTATGGCTACACCTTC.

The J gene is TRBJ2-5, the V gene TRBV7-2; TRBD2 matches 8 bases. J gave up 4 bases and V 5 bases, and 15 bases lay outside the gene matches. This CDR3 contains 17 residues. The germline CDR1 and CDR2 sequences are SGHTA and FQGNSA. CDR3 nucleotides: TGTGCCAGCAGCCCAGCTGGGTTAGCGGGAAATAGAGAGACCCAGTACTTC. It codes for CASSPAGLAGNRETQYF.

A remark on this clone: Other nucleotide sequences from this sample produce the same CDR3. The genes are TRBV5-1 and TRBJ2-1; TRBD2 aligns across 12 bases. After removal of 2 bases from V and 6 bases from J, the junction contained 3 bases not matched to a gene. This CDR3 spans 15 amino acids. Germline V gene lookup returns CDR1 SGHRS and CDR2 YFSETQ. In DNA form, the CDR3 reads TGCGCCAGCAGCTTAGGACTAGCGGGACGCAATGAGCAGTTCTTC. Translated: CASSLGLAGRNEQFF.

This chain joins TRBV5-1 and TRBJ1-1; 11 bases line up with TRBD1. After removal of 2 bases from V and 5 bases from J, the junction contained 8 bases not matched to a gene. From germline, CDR1 is SGHRS and CDR2 YFSETQ. This CDR3 spans 16 amino acids. CDR3: CASSFTPGQGGTEAFF. The CDR3 coding sequence is TGCGCCAGCAGCTTTACTCCGGGACAGGGGGGTACTGAAGCTTTCTTT.

The V gene is TRBV5-5, the J gene TRBJ2-3, with D unresolved. The V end was cut by 4 bases, the J end by 1 base, with 10 bases between. Germline CDR1 SGHKS, CDR2 YYEKEE (reference sequence). The CDR3 spans 14 residues. CDR3 in amino acids: CASSPDMGTDTQYF. In DNA form, the CDR3 reads TGTGCCAGCAGCCCAGACATGGGCACAGATACGCAGTATTTT.

The rearrangement joins TRBV6-1 to TRBJ1-1; a possible D gene is TRBD1 (5 bases). CDR3 length: 15 amino acids. Germline V gene sequence: CDR1 MNHNS, CDR2 SASEGT. The V end was cut by 2 bases, the J end by 1 base, with 11 bases between. The DNA of the CDR3 is TGTGCCAGCAGTGAACCGGGGGAGGGGAACACTGAAGCTTTCTTT. It specifies CASSEPGEGNTEAFF.